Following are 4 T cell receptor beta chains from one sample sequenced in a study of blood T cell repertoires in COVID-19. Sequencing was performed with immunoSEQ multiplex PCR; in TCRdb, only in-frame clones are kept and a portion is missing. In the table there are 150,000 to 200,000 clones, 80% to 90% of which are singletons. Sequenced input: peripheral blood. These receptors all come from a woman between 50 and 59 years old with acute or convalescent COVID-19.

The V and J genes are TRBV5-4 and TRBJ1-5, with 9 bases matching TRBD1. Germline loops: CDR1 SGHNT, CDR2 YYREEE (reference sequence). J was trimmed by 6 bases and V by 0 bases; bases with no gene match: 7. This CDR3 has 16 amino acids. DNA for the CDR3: TGTGCCAGCAGCTTGGACGGGACAGGGATTGGTCAGCCCCAGCATTTT. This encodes CASSLDGTGIGQPQHF.

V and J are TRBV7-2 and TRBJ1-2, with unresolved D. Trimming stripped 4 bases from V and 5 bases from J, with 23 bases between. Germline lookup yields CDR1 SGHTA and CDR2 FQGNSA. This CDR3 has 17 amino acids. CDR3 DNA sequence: TGTGCCAGCAGCTCAAATGCCGGGATCAAATCCGCATATGGCTACACCTTC. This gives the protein CASSSNAGIKSAYGYTF.

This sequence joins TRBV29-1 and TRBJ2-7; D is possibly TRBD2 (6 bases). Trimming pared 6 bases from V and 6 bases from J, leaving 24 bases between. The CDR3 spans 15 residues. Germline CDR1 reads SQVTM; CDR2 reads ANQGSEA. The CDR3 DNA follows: TGCAGCGTCCTAGGAGTCTTGACTCCGGAGGGCGAGCAGTACTTC. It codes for CSVLGVLTPEGEQYF.

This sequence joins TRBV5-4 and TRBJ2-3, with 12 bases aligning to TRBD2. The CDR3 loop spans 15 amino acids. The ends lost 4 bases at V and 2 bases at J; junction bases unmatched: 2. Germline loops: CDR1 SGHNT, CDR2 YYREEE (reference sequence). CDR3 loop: CASSRTSGVTDTQYF. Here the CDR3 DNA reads TGTGCCAGCAGCAGGACTAGCGGGGTCACAGATACGCAGTATTTT.